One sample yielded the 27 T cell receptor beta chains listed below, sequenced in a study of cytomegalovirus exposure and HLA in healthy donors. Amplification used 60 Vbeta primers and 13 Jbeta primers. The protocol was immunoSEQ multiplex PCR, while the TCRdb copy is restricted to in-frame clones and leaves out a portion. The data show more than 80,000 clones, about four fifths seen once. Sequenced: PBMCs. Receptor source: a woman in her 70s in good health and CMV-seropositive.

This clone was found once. CDR3 residues: CASSPRVPSTDTQYF. DNA of the CDR3: TGTGCCAGCAGCCCCCGGGTTCCTAGCACAGATACGCAGTATTTT. The V call is TRBV5-4, the J call TRBJ2-3; the D is unclear. CDR3 length: 15 amino acids. Germline V gives CDR1 SGHNT, CDR2 YYREEE (reference sequence). Between the trimmed V and J ends, which lost 4 bases and 0 bases, there was a span of 12 bases.

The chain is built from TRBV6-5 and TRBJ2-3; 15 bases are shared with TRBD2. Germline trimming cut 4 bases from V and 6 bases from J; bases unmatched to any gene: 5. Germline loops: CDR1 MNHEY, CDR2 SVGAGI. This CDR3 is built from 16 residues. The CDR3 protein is CASSWGGTSGGDTQYF. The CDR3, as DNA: TGTGCCAGCAGTTGGGGAGGGACTAGCGGGGGGGATACGCAGTATTTT.

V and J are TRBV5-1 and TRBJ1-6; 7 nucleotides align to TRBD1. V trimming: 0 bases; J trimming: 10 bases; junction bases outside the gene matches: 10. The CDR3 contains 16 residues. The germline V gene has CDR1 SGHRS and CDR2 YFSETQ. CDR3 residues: CASSLEDSTGRSPLHF. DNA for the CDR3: TGCGCCAGCAGCTTGGAGGATTCGACAGGGCGATCACCCCTCCACTTT.

CDR3 sequence (DNA): TGTGCCAGCGGAAGTAGCGGGACCGGGACCCAGTACTTC. Its translation: CASGSSGTGTQYF. This chain links TRBV6-6 with TRBJ2-7; 8 bases map to TRBD2. The end of the DNA is better explained by TRBJ2-5, so the J call may be wrong. CDR1 and CDR2 from the germline V gene are MNHNY and SVGAGI (reference sequence). The CDR3 is 13 residues long.

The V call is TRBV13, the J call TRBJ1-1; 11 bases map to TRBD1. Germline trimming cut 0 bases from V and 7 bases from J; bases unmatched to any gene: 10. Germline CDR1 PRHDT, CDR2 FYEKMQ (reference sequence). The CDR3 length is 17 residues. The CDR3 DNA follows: TGTGCCAGCAGCTTAGGGAGCGCAGGGACAGGGGGGGTTGAAGCTTTCTTT. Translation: CASSLGSAGTGGVEAFF.

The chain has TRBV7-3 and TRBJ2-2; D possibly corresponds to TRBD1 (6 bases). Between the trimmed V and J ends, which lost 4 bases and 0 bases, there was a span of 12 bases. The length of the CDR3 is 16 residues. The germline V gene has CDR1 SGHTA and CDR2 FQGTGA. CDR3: CASSSLPGANTGELFF. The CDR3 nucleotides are TGTGCCAGCAGCTCCCTGCCAGGGGCGAACACCGGGGAGCTGTTTTTT.

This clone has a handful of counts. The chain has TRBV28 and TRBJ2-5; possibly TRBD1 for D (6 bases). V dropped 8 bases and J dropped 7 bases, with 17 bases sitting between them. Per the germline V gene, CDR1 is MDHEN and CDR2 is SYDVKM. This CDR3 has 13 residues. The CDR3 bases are TGTGCCAGCCGGACAGCGGCCCAGGGGACCCAGTACTTC. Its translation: CASRTAAQGTQYF. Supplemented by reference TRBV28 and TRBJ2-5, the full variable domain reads DVKVTQSSRYLVKRTGEKVFLECVQDMDHENMFWYRQDPGLGLRLIYFSYDVKMKEKGDIPEGYSVSREKKERFSLILESASTNQTSMYLCASRTAAQGTQYFGPGTRLLVL.

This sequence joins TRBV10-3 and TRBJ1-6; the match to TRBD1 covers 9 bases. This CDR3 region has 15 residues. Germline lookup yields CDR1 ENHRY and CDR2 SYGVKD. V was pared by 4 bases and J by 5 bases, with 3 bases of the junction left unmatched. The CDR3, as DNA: TGTGCCATCAGTGGTGGGACAGGGAATAATTCACCCCTCCACTTT. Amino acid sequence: CAISGGTGNNSPLHF.

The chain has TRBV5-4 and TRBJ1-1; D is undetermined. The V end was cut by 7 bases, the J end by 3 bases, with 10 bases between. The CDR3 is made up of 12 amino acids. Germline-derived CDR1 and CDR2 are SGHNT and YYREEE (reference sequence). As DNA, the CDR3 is TGTGCCAGCCAACGGGGAGACACTGAAGCTTTCTTT. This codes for CASQRGDTEAFF.

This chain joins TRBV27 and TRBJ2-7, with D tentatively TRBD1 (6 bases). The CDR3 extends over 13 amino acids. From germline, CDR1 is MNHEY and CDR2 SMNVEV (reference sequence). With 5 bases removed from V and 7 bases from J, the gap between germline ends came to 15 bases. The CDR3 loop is CASSQGWLMEQYF. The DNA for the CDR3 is TGTGCCAGCAGTCAGGGGTGGCTAATGGAGCAGTACTTC.

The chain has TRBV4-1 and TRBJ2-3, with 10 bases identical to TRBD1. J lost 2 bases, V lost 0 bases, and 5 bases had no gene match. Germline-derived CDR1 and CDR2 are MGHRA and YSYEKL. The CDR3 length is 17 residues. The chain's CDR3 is CASSQDGTGAATDTQYF. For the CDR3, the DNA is TGCGCCAGCAGCCAAGACGGGACAGGGGCGGCCACAGATACGCAGTATTTT.

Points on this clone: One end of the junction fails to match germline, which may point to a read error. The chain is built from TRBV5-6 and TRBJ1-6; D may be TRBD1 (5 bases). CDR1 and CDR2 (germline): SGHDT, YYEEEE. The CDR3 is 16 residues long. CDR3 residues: CASSWSWGDRNSPLHF. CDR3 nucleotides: TGTGCCAGTAGCTGGAGTTGGGGGGATCGGAATTCACCCCTCCACTTT.

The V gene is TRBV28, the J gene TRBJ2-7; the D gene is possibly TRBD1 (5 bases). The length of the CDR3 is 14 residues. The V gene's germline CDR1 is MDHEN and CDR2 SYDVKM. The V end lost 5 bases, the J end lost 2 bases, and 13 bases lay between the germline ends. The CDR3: CASSQSDMTYEQYF. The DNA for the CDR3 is TGTGCCAGCAGTCAATCGGACATGACCTACGAGCAGTACTTC.

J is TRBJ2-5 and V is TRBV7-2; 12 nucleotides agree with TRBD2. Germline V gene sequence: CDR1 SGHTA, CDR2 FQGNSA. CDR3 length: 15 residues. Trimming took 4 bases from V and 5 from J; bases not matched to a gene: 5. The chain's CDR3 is CASSSGLAGMETQYF. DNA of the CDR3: TGTGCCAGCAGCTCAGGACTAGCGGGGATGGAGACCCAGTACTTC.

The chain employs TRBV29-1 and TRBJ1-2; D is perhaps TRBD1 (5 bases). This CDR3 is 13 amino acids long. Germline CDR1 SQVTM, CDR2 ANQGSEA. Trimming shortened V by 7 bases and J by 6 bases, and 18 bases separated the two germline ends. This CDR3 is CSALYTQVDGYTF. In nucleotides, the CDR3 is TGCAGCGCTCTATACACACAGGTTGATGGCTACACCTTC.

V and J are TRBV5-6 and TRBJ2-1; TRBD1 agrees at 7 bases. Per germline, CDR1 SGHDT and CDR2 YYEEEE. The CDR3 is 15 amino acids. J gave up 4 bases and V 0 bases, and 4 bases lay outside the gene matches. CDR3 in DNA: TGTGCCAGCAGCTTGGAGGGGGCAACTTACAATGAGCAGTTCTTC. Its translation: CASSLEGATYNEQFF.

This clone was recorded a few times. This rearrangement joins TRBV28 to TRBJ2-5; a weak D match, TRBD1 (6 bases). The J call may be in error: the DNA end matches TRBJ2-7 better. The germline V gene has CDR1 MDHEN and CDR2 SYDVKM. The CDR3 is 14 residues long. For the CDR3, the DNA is TGTGCCAGCAGTACCCATCAGGGGACCTACGAGCAGTACTTC. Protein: CASSTHQGTYEQYF.

CDR3 loop: CASGGWTSGGEYEQYF. DNA for the CDR3: TGTGCCAGCGGCGGATGGACTAGCGGGGGGGAATACGAGCAGTACTTC. The J gene is TRBJ2-7, the V gene TRBV2, with TRBD2 matching over 15 bases. Germline V gene lookup returns CDR1 SNHLY and CDR2 FYNNEI. This CDR3 contains 16 residues. J was trimmed by 4 bases and V by 8 bases; bases with no gene match: 9.

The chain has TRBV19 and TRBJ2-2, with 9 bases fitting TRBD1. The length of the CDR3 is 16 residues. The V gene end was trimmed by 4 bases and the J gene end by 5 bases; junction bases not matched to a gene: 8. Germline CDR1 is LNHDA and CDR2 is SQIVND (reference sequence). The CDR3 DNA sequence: TGTGCCAGTAGTAGAAAACAGGGGGCTGAAACCGGGGAGCTGTTTTTT. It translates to CASSRKQGAETGELFF.

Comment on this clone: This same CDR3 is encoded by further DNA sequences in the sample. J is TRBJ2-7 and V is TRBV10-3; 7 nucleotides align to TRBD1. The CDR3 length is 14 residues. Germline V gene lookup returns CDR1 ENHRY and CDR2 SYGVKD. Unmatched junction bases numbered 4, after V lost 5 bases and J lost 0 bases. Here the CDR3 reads CAISRQGPSYEQYF. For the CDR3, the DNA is TGTGCCATCAGTAGACAGGGACCCTCCTACGAGCAGTACTTC.

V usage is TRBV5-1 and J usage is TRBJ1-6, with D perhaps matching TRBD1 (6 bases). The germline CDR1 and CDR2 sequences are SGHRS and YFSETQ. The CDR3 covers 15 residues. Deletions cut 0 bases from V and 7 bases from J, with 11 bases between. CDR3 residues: CASSLAQGRNSPLHF. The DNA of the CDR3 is TGCGCCAGCAGCTTGGCACAGGGCCGGAATTCACCCCTCCACTTT.

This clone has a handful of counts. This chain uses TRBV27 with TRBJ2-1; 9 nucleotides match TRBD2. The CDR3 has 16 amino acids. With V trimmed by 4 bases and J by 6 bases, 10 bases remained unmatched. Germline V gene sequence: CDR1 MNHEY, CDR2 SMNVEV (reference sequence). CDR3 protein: CASSSLSGGRPNEQFF. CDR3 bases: TGTGCCAGCAGTTCCTTAAGCGGGGGGCGCCCCAATGAGCAGTTCTTC.

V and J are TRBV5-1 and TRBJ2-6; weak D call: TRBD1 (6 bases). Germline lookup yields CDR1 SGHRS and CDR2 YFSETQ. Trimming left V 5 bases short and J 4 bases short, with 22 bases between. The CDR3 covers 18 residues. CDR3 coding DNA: TGCGCCAGCAGAAGGAAGGGGGACACGGGGTTAGGGGCCAACGTCCTGACTTTC. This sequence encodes CASRRKGDTGLGANVLTF.

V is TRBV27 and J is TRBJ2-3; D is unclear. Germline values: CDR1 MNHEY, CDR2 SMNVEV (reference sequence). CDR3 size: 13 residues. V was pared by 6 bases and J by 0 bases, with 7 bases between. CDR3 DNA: TGTGCCAGCAGGTTACAGAGCACAGATACGCAGTATTTT. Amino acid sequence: CASRLQSTDTQYF.

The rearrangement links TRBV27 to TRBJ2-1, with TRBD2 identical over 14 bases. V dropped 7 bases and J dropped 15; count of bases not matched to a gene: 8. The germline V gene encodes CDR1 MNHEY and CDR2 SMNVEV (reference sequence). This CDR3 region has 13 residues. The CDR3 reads CASIKGTSGSRFF. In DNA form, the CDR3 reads TGTGCCAGCATCAAGGGGACTAGCGGGAGTCGGTTCTTC.

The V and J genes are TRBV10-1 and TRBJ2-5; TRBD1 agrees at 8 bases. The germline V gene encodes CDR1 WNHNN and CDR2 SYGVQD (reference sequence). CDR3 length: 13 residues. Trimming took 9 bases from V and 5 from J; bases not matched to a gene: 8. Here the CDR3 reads CASRQGIGETQYF. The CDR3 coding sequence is TGCGCCAGTCGACAGGGGATCGGGGAGACCCAGTACTTC.

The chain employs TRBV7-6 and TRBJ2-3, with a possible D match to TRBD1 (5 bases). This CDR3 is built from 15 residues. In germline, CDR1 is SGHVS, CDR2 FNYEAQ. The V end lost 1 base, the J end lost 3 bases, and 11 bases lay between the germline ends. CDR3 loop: CASSLEAGRTDTQYF. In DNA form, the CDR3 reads TGTGCCAGCAGCTTAGAGGCAGGGCGAACAGATACGCAGTATTTT. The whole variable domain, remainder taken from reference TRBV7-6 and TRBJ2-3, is GAGVSQSPRYKVTKRGQDVALRCDPISGHVSLYWYRQALGQGPEFLTYFNYEAQQDKSGLPNDRFSAERPEGSISTLTIQRTEQRDSAMYRCASSLEAGRTDTQYFGPGTRLTVL.